Sequencing of this TCR beta chain was carried out in a study of control samples from healthy donors and cancer patients. Only in-frame clones appear in the TCRdb table, and some are missing; sequencing was by immunoSEQ multiplex PCR. The sample holds roughly 51,000 clones, roughly nine tenths seen once. CDR1 and CDR2 from the germline V gene are MNHNY and SVGAGI (reference sequence). The CDR3 extends over 13 amino acids. Trimming shortened V by 6 bases and J by 1 base, and 9 bases separated the two germline ends. The chain carries TRBV6-6 and TRBJ1-1; D unresolved. This clonotype was sampled from a man in his forties with colorectal cancer. The specimen sequenced was PBMCs. The CDR3 DNA follows: TGTGCCAGCAGCTGGGCAGCGAACACTGAAGCTTTCTTT. Translation: CASSWAANTEAFF.